These 17 T cell receptor beta chains came from one sample sequenced in a study of identical twins. TCRdb recomputed calls from the 5' RACE reads with MiXCR, one row per CDR3 protein. The sample lists 200,000 to 250,000 distinct CDR3 sequences, more than 9.5% seen once, with roughly 4% in the top ten. Separately, the same data were catalogued under a study of yellow fever vaccine responses in identical twins.

Specimen: memory (CD45RO+) T cells sorted from blood. The receptors stem from a woman younger than 35 in good health.

This clonotype came up a few times. The chain is built from TRBV4-2 and TRBJ2-1, with 13 positions matching TRBD2. The CDR3 runs 16 residues. The germline V gene has CDR1 LGHNA and CDR2 YNFKEQ. Trimming at V came to 4 bases and at J to 7 bases, leaving 7 bases not matched to a gene. In DNA, the CDR3 is TGTGCCAGCAGCCCAAGGACTAGCGGGAGTCATAATGAGCAGTTCTTC. It encodes CASSPRTSGSHNEQFF.

The V and J genes are TRBV2 and TRBJ2-1; 8 bases line up with TRBD2. The ends lost 8 bases at V and 0 bases at J; junction bases unmatched: 15. The CDR3 is 18 amino acids. Germline V lookup: CDR1 SNHLY, CDR2 FYNNEI. The CDR3 here is CASCLAQLADPSYNEQFF. The CDR3 DNA reads TGTGCCAGCTGTTTGGCCCAACTAGCGGACCCCTCCTACAATGAGCAGTTCTTC.

This clonotype appeared a few times. This rearrangement joins TRBV20-1 to TRBJ2-2; D perhaps matches TRBD2 (6 bases). Trimming cost V 3 bases and J 7 bases, with 21 bases left between them. This CDR3 is built from 16 residues. Germline assignment: CDR1 DFQATT and CDR2 SNEGSKA (reference sequence). Here the CDR3 reads CSASTTRGGVNGELFF. CDR3 nucleotides: TGCAGTGCTAGCACAACACGCGGAGGGGTTAACGGGGAGCTGTTTTTT.

There are a few counts of this clonotype. V and J are TRBV11-2 and TRBJ2-3, with no clear D. This CDR3 has 13 residues. V lost 3 bases, J lost 6 bases, and 10 bases lay in between. Looked up from germline, CDR1 is SGHAT and CDR2 is FQNNGV. CDR3 nucleotide sequence: TGTGCCAGCAGCTTTCTCACCGGGGATACGCAGTATTTT. As protein: CASSFLTGDTQYF.

The table lists this clonotype with a few counts. V is TRBV28 and J is TRBJ2-3; D is perhaps TRBD1 or TRBD2 (6 bases each). CDR1 is MDHEN, CDR2 SYDVKM, per germline. V was cut by 7 bases and J by 6 bases, with 14 bases left in between. The length of the CDR3 is 13 residues. In DNA form, the CDR3 reads TGTGCCAGCAAGGCCGGGGGCGCCGATACGCAGTATTTT. Translated, it gives CASKAGGADTQYF.

The CDR3: CSARDQGGSGANVLTF. The CDR3 DNA reads as TGCAGTGCTAGAGATCAGGGGGGCTCTGGGGCCAACGTCCTGACTTTC. V usage is TRBV20-1 and J usage is TRBJ2-6; tentative D call: TRBD1 (7 bases). Germline V CDR1 and CDR2: DFQATT, SNEGSKA (reference sequence). This CDR3 is 16 amino acids long. Trimming pared 0 bases from V and 0 bases from J, leaving 9 bases between.

The CDR3 nucleotides read TGTGCCAGCAGCTTAGCGGGAGGGGCTGAGCAGTTCTTC. Translated, it gives CASSLAGGAEQFF. The chain links TRBV7-2 to TRBJ2-1; TRBD2 aligns across 7 bases. V shed 0 bases and J 9 bases; nucleotides not matched to a gene: 2. This CDR3 region has 13 residues. Germline CDR1 SGHTA, CDR2 FQGNSA.

This clonotype came up many times. The chain uses TRBV20-1 and TRBJ2-7; 7 positions agree with TRBD1. The CDR3 sequence is 13 residues long. Germline assignment: CDR1 DFQATT and CDR2 SNEGSKA (reference sequence). The V and J ends lost 1 base and 4 bases, in that order; junction bases with no gene match: 4. CDR3 sequence reads: CSARGTGIYEQYF. The DNA for the CDR3 is TGCAGTGCTAGAGGGACAGGCATTTACGAGCAGTACTTC.

This clonotype has more than one count but fewer than ten. The V gene is TRBV5-1, the J gene TRBJ1-1; the D gene is possibly TRBD1 (6 bases). This CDR3 has 14 residues. Germline CDR1 is SGHRS and CDR2 is YFSETQ. V was cut by 0 bases and J by 5 bases, with 11 bases left in between. The CDR3 DNA sequence: TGCGCCAGCAGCTTGGTTTCAGGGGAAACTGAAGCTTTCTTT. Its translation is CASSLVSGETEAFF.

J is TRBJ2-7 and V is TRBV20-1; D gene uncertain. Per germline, CDR1 DFQATT and CDR2 SNEGSKA (reference sequence). V lost 6 bases, J lost 0 bases, and 18 bases lay in between. The CDR3 is 15 amino acids. The CDR3 sequence: CSASHPGERSYEQYF. CDR3 bases: TGCAGTGCCTCCCACCCCGGAGAGCGCTCCTACGAGCAGTACTTC.

This clonotype was seen repeatedly, ten times or more. The genes are TRBV6-1 and TRBJ2-5, with 7 bases aligning to TRBD2. The CDR3 consists of 15 residues. V lost 2 bases and J lost 3; bases outside the gene matches: 6. Germline CDR1 is MNHNS and CDR2 is SASEGT. CDR3 loop: CASSELGLKKETQYF. The CDR3 coding sequence is TGTGCCAGCAGTGAACTGGGACTAAAGAAAGAGACCCAGTACTTC.

CDR3 sequence reads: CASSLAGGPLHF. The CDR3 DNA sequence: TGTGCCAGCAGTTTAGCTGGGGGTCCCCTCCACTTT. The chain couples TRBV12-3 or TRBV12-4 to TRBJ1-6; weak D call: TRBD1 (5 bases). The CDR3 sequence is 12 residues long. With 0 bases removed from V and 13 bases from J, the gap between germline ends came to 7 bases.

This clonotype was found many times. V is TRBV5-1 and J is TRBJ2-3, with D tentatively TRBD2 (6 bases). V was trimmed by 1 base and J by 4 bases, leaving 13 bases between them. The CDR3 contains 15 residues. The V gene's germline CDR1 is SGHRS and CDR2 YFSETQ. The chain's CDR3 is CASSLLRDPADTQYF. The DNA of the CDR3 is TGCGCCAGCAGCTTGCTGCGGGACCCCGCAGATACGCAGTATTTT. Full variable domain (missing parts from reference TRBV5-1 and TRBJ2-3): KAGVTQTPRYLIKTRGQQVTLSCSPISGHRSVSWYQQTPGQGLQFLFEYFSETQRNKGNFPGRFSGRQFSNSRSEMNVSTLELGDSALYLCASSLLRDPADTQYFGPGTRLTVL.

V and J are TRBV5-5 and TRBJ1-2, with D unclear. The CDR3 totals 15 residues. Germline V gene lookup returns CDR1 SGHKS and CDR2 YYEKEE (reference sequence). V dropped 0 bases and J dropped 4 bases, with 13 bases sitting between them. The CDR3 protein is CASSLDGVSGYGYTF. The CDR3 coding sequence is TGTGCCAGCAGCTTGGATGGGGTATCGGGCTATGGCTACACCTTC. The full variable domain, with the rest looked up from reference TRBV5-5 and TRBJ1-2, is DAGVTQSPTHLIKTRGQQVTLRCSPISGHKSVSWYQQVLGQGPQFIFQYYEKEERGRGNFPDRFSARQFPNYSSELNVNALLLGDSALYLCASSLDGVSGYGYTFGSGTRLTVV.

The chain employs TRBV28 and TRBJ2-1; TRBD2 matches 7 bases. CDR3 length equals 14 residues. Germline CDR1 and CDR2: MDHEN and SYDVKM. Trimming took 1 base from V and 10 from J; bases not matched to a gene: 7. Written as DNA, the CDR3 is TGTGCCAGCAGTTTATTCCCCACTAGCGAGGAGCAGTTCTTC. Its translation is CASSLFPTSEEQFF.

The V call is TRBV30, the J call TRBJ2-3; no firm D call. CDR1 GTSNPN and CDR2 SVGIG come from the germline V gene (reference sequence). The CDR3 is made up of 12 amino acids. V shed 0 bases and J shed 4 bases, with 5 bases lying between them. The CDR3 sequence: CAWSVSPDTQYF. The CDR3 nucleotides are TGTGCCTGGAGTGTATCGCCAGATACGCAGTATTTT.

The chain combines TRBV14 with TRBJ2-1; 14 positions agree with TRBD2. Germline V lookup: CDR1 SGHDN, CDR2 FVKESK. The junction had 13 bases not matched to a gene; V was cut back by 1 base and J by 2 bases. There are 21 residues in the CDR3. The CDR3 is CASSQALGTSGSESTYNEQFF. The DNA for the CDR3 is TGTGCCAGCAGCCAAGCTCTAGGGACTAGCGGGAGTGAAAGCACCTACAATGAGCAGTTCTTC.